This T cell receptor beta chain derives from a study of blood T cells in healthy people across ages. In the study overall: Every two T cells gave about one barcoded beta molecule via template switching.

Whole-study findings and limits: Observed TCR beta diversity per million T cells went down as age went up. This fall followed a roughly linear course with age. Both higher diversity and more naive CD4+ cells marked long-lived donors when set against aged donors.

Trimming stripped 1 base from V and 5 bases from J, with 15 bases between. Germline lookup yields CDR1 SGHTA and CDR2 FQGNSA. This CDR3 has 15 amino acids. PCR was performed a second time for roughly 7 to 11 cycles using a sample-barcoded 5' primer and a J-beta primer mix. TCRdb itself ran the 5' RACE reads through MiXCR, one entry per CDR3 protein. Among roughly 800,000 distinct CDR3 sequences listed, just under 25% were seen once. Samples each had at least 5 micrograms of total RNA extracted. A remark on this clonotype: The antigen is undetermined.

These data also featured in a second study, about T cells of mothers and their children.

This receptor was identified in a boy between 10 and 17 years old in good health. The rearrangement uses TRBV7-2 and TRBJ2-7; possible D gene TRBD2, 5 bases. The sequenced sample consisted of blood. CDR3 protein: CASSLVTGSSNEQYF. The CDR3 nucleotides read TGTGCCAGCAGCTTAGTGACGGGGAGTTCAAACGAGCAGTACTTC.